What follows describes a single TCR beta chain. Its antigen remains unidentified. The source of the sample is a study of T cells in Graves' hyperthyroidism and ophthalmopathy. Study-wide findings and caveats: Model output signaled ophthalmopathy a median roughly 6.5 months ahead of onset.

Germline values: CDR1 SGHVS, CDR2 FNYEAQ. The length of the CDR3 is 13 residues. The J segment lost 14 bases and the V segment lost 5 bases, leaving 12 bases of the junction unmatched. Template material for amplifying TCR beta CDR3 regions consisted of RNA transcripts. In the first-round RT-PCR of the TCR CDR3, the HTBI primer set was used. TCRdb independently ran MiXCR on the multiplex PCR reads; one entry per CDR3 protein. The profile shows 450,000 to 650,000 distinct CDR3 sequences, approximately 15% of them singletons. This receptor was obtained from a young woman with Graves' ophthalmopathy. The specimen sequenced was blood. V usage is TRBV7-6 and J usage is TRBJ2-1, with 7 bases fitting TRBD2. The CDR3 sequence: CASSLRLAQEEFF. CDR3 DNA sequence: TGTGCCAGCAGCCTACGACTAGCTCAAGAGGAGTTCTTC.